Given below is one T cell receptor beta chain in context. The sample belongs to a study of T-cell memory formation after mild COVID-19. TCRdb independently ran MiXCR on the 5' RACE reads; one entry per CDR3 protein. The table shows roughly 410,000 distinct CDR3 sequences, with 24% occurring only once. The source of this sequence is an adult woman who had mild COVID-19 (a few samples of this study predate the infection). Cell type and time point are not known. Input material: PBMCs or a T cell subset sorted from them (not recorded which).

The CDR3 spells CSAPAVGLSNTGELFF. The CDR3, as DNA: TGCAGTGCGCCCGCCGTGGGACTATCAAACACCGGGGAGCTGTTTTTT. This chain uses TRBV20-1 with TRBJ2-2, with 7 bases aligning to TRBD2. V lost 6 bases and J lost 2; bases outside the gene matches: 12. Germline V gene lookup returns CDR1 DFQATT and CDR2 SNEGSKA (reference sequence). This CDR3 spans 16 amino acids.